The rows below give T cell receptor beta chains drawn from one sample of a study of patients and donors after allogeneic stem cell transplantation. TCRdb re-called the RT-PCR reads through MiXCR, storing one row per CDR3 protein. The sample carries 800,000 to 1,000,000 distinct CDR3 sequences, roughly 17% recorded once. The sequenced sample was blood, either unsorted or a sorted T cell fraction (not recorded which). The receptors originated from a human donor who was either an allogeneic HSCT recipient or a stem cell or donor lymphocyte infusion donor (not recorded which). It is not recorded whose cells these are; they may come from a transplant donor. The CDR3 runs from the conserved cysteine through the conserved F or W. D genes are given only for firm matches. Size is stated for part of the rows, as once, few or many counts, or as a class when the clone is expanded.

V gene,D gene,CDR3 length,clone size,J gene,CDR3 protein,CDR3 DNA
TRBV29-1,.,15,.,TRBJ2-2,CSVGGPEGGTGELFF,TGCAGCGTTGGAGGTCCAGAGGGTGGGACCGGGGAGCTGTTTTTT
TRBV7-8,TRBD1,14,few,TRBJ2-5,CASSLEGARGTQYF,TGTGCCAGCAGCTTAGAGGGGGCTCGGGGGACCCAGTACTTC
TRBV30,.,13,.,TRBJ2-1,CAWSGRADNEQFF,TGTGCCTGGAGTGGCAGGGCGGACAATGAGCAGTTCTTC
TRBV12-3/TRBV12-4,.,15,.,TRBJ2-2,CASSLQAKNTGELFF,TGTGCCAGCAGTTTGCAGGCCAAGAACACCGGGGAGCTGTTTTTT
TRBV27,.,13,few,TRBJ2-3,CASSPLITDTQYF,TGTGCCAGCAGTCCCCTTATCACAGATACGCAGTATTTT
TRBV28,TRBD1,15,.,TRBJ1-5,CASRRDRGRGQPQHF,TGTGCCAGCCGACGGGACAGGGGACGGGGTCAGCCCCAGCATTTT
TRBV3-1,.,13,few,TRBJ1-2,CASTKGTWGGYTF,TGTGCCAGCACTAAAGGGACGTGGGGTGGCTACACCTTC
TRBV4-1,.,15,.,TRBJ2-2,CASSQERGVPGELFF,TGCGCCAGCAGCCAAGAGAGGGGGGTACCCGGGGAGCTGTTTTTT
TRBV6-5,.,14,.,TRBJ2-1,CASSYSRIYNEQFF,TGTGCCAGCAGTTACTCGAGGATCTACAATGAGCAGTTCTTC
TRBV12-3/TRBV12-4,TRBD2,14,.,TRBJ2-7,CASRRTGLGYEQYF,TGTGCCAGCAGGAGGACGGGACTAGGCTACGAGCAGTACTTC
TRBV29-1,.,15,.,TRBJ2-6,CSVDRGLTGANVLTF,TGCAGCGTTGACAGGGGACTAACTGGGGCCAACGTCCTGACTTTC
TRBV5-1,TRBD1,14,.,TRBJ1-1,CASSLERGHTEAFF,TGCGCCAGCAGCTTGGAGAGGGGGCACACTGAAGCTTTCTTT
TRBV12-3/TRBV12-4,.,14,.,TRBJ2-1,CASREQGWNNEQFF,TGTGCCAGCAGGGAACAGGGATGGAACAATGAGCAGTTCTTC
TRBV12-3/TRBV12-4,.,12,many,TRBJ1-2,CASRGPNYGYTF,TGTGCCAGCAGGGGTCCTAACTATGGCTACACCTTC
TRBV25-1,.,17,few,TRBJ1-3,CASSEFRQGRGKRTIYF,TGTGCCAGCAGTGAATTTCGGCAGGGTAGGGGGAAACGCACCATATATTTT
TRBV7-6,.,17,.,TRBJ1-2,CASSSARGIQGHYGYTF,TGTGCCAGCAGCTCTGCGAGGGGGATACAGGGTCACTATGGCTACACCTTC
TRBV25-1,.,14,few,TRBJ1-1,CASSGAGSRTEAFF,TGTGCCAGCAGTGGTGCAGGGTCTAGGACTGAAGCTTTCTTT
TRBV18,TRBD2,20,.,TRBJ2-2,CASSPRTAGGNIPNTGELFF,TGTGCCAGCTCACCAAGGACGGCGGGAGGGAATATACCGAACACCGGGGAGCTGTTTTTT
TRBV11-3,.,15,.,TRBJ1-1,CASSANSFGGTEAFF,TGTGCCAGCAGCGCGAACAGTTTCGGAGGCACTGAAGCTTTCTTT
TRBV5-1,.,12,.,TRBJ2-1,CASSPGPPSEFF,TGCGCCAGCAGCCCAGGGCCCCCCAGCGAGTTCTTC
TRBV4-3,.,14,.,TRBJ1-1,CASSQQHLNTEAFF,TGCGCCAGCAGCCAACAGCATTTGAACACTGAAGCTTTCTTT
TRBV20-1,.,13,.,TRBJ2-7,CSASRDTRYEQYF,TGCAGTGCTTCCCGGGACACACGCTACGAGCAGTACTTC
TRBV27,.,15,few,TRBJ1-6,CASSPRARYNSPLHF,TGTGCCAGCAGTCCGAGGGCGAGATATAATTCACCCCTCCACTTT
TRBV12-3/TRBV12-4,.,16,.,TRBJ2-1,CASSFGTFVGYNEQFF,TGTGCCAGCAGTTTCGGTACCTTTGTAGGGTACAATGAGCAGTTCTTC
TRBV29-1,TRBD1,14,.,TRBJ2-5,CSVDGTGGLETQYF,TGCAGCGTTGATGGGACAGGGGGATTGGAGACCCAGTACTTC
TRBV29-1,TRBD1,13,.,TRBJ2-7,CSVGGPTGVEQYF,TGCAGCGTTGGGGGGCCGACAGGGGTCGAGCAGTACTTC
TRBV30,.,12,.,TRBJ2-7,CAWAPEQYEQYF,TGTGCCTGGGCCCCAGAACAGTACGAGCAGTACTTC
TRBV12-3/TRBV12-4,.,12,.,TRBJ2-7,CASSDIGLVRLF,TGTGCCAGCAGTGACATTGGACTCGTTAGATTATTC
TRBV12-3/TRBV12-4,.,15,.,TRBJ1-1,CASRGSGQRNTEAFF,TGTGCCAGCAGGGGATCCGGACAGAGGAACACTGAAGCTTTCTTT
TRBV30,.,12,.,TRBJ1-2,CARYRDFGGYTF,TGTGCCCGCTACAGGGATTTCGGTGGCTACACCTTC
TRBV20-1,TRBD2,19,.,TRBJ2-3,CSARDGSSGTSGATDTQYF,TGCAGTGCTAGAGATGGGAGTAGCGGGACTAGCGGGGCCACAGATACGCAGTATTTT
TRBV5-1,.,15,.,TRBJ2-3,CASSSVEASTDTQYF,TGCGCCAGCAGCTCCGTGGAGGCTAGCACAGATACGCAGTATTTT
TRBV2,.,14,.,TRBJ1-4,CASSDWQLAEKLFF,TGTGCCAGCAGTGATTGGCAGTTGGCTGAAAAACTGTTTTTT
TRBV5-1,TRBD1,15,few,TRBJ2-5,CASSRQGTGQETQYF,TGCGCCAGCAGCCGACAAGGGACAGGACAAGAGACCCAGTACTTC
TRBV2,.,11,.,TRBJ2-1,CASSPEYEQFF,TGTGCCAGCAGCCCGGAGTATGAGCAGTTCTTC
TRBV13,.,12,.,TRBJ1-3,CASSLFGNTIYF,TGTGCCAGCAGCTTATTCGGAAACACCATATATTTT
TRBV4-3,.,17,few,TRBJ2-6,CASSQELRGGGANVLTF,TGCGCCAGCAGCCAAGAATTGAGGGGAGGTGGGGCCAACGTCCTGACTTTC
TRBV7-3,.,17,.,TRBJ2-3,CASSPRGASASTDTQYF,TGTGCCAGCAGCCCCCGCGGGGCTAGCGCGAGCACAGATACGCAGTATTTT
TRBV12-3/TRBV12-4,TRBD2,18,few,TRBJ2-6,CASSFSPGLGFEANVLTF,TGTGCCAGCAGTTTTAGTCCGGGACTAGGTTTTGAGGCCAACGTCCTGACTTTC
TRBV7-2,TRBD2,15,.,TRBJ2-1,CASSSRLAGGTEQFF,TGTGCCAGCAGCTCGAGACTAGCGGGAGGGACTGAGCAGTTCTTC
TRBV6-5,TRBD2,16,.,TRBJ2-7,CASSYPLRGGGYEQYF,TGTGCCAGCAGTTACCCGTTGCGGGGGGGAGGTTACGAGCAGTACTTC
TRBV20-1,TRBD1,13,few,TRBJ1-2,CSAAADRGYGYTF,TGCAGTGCAGCGGCGGACAGGGGCTATGGCTACACCTTC
TRBV7-6,TRBD1,14,.,TRBJ1-4,CASSGTGLNEKLFF,TGTGCCAGCAGCGGGACAGGGTTGAATGAAAAACTGTTTTTT
TRBV6-5,.,11,few,TRBJ1-2,CAVLGNYGYTF,TGTGCCGTCCTCGGCAACTATGGCTACACCTTC
TRBV20-1,.,12,few,TRBJ1-1,CSPGPSIVEAFF,TGCAGCCCGGGACCTTCAATAGTTGAAGCTTTCTTT
TRBV12-3/TRBV12-4,TRBD2,16,few,TRBJ2-1,CASSSLRGRAGGEQFF,TGTGCCAGCAGTTCCCTGCGCGGGAGGGCAGGGGGTGAGCAGTTCTTC
TRBV27,.,13,.,TRBJ1-3,CASRQDSGNTIYF,TGTGCCAGCAGACAAGACTCTGGAAACACCATATATTTT